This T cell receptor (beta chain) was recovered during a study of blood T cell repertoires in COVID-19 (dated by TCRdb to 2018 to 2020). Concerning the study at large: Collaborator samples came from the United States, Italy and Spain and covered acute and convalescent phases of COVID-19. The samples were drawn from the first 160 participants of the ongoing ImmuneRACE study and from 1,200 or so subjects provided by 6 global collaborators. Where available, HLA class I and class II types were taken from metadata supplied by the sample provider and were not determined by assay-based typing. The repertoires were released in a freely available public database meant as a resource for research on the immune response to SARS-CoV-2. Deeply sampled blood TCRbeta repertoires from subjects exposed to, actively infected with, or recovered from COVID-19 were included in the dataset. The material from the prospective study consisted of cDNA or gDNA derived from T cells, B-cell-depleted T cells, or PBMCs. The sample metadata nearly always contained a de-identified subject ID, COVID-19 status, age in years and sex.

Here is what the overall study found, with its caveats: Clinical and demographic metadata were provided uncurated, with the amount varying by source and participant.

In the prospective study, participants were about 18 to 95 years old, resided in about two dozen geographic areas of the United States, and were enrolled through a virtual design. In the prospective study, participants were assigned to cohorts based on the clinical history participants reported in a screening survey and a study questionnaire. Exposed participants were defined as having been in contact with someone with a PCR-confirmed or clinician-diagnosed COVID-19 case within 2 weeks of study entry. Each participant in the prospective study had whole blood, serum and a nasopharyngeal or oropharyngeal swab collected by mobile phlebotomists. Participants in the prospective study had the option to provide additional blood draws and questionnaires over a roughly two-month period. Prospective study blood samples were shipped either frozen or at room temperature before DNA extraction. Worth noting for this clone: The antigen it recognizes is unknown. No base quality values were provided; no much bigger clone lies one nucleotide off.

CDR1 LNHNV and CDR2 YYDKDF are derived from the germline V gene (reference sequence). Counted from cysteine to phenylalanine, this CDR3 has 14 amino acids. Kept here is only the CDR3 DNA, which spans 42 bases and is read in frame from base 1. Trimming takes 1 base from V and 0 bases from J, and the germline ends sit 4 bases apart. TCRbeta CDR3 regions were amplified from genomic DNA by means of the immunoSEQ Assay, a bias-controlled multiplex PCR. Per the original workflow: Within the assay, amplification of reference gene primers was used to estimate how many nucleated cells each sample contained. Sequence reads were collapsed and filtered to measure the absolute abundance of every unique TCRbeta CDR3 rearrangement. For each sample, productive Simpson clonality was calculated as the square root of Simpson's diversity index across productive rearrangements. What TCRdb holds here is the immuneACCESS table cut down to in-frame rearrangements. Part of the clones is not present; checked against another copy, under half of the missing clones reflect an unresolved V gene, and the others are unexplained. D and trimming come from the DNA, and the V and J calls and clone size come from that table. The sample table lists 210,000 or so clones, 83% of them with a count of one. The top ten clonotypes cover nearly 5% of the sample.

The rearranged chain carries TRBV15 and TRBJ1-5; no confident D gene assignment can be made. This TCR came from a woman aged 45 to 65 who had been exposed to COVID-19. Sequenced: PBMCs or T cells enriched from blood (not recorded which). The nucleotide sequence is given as TGTGCCACCAGCAGAGGAGTTAGCAATCAGCCCCAGCATTTT. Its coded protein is CATSRGVSNQPQHF.